This T cell receptor (beta chain) stems from a study of blood T cells in healthy people across ages. Germline V gives CDR1 DFQATT, CDR2 SNEGSKA (reference sequence). The CDR3 spans 11 residues. Trimming cost V 3 bases and J 7 bases, with 7 bases left between them. A J-beta primer mix and a sample-barcoded 5' primer were used in a second PCR of roughly 6 to 11 cycles. TCRdb analysed the 5' RACE reads with MiXCR anew, one entry per CDR3 protein. The data contain around 1,800,000 distinct CDR3 sequences, approximately 39% of them seen just once; the ten biggest clones take up approximately 22%. This clonotype was detected ten times or more.

The sample comprised blood. This chain links TRBV20-1 with TRBJ2-1; D is perhaps TRBD1 (6 bases). This clonotype was sampled from a human donor in good health. This CDR3 is CSASRGNEQFF. Here the CDR3 DNA reads TGCAGTGCTAGCAGGGGAAATGAGCAGTTCTTC.